The 19 T cell receptor beta chains reported below all come from one sample, sequenced in a study of blood T cell repertoires in COVID-19. The repertoire was sequenced with immunoSEQ multiplex PCR; TCRdb's copy has only in-frame clones and lacks some. In the table there are roughly 100,000 clones, just under 85% of which are singletons. Sequenced: peripheral blood. The receptors here all came from a man in his 70s with acute or convalescent COVID-19.

In nucleotides, the CDR3 is TGCGCCAGCAGCCAAGACAGAGGCACTGAAGCTTTCTTT. Translation: CASSQDRGTEAFF. The chain couples TRBV5-1 to TRBJ1-1, with D perhaps TRBD1 (5 bases). CDR3 length equals 13 residues. Germline lookup yields CDR1 SGHRS and CDR2 YFSETQ. The ends were cut back, 4 bases at V and 4 bases at J, with 11 bases in the middle.

V gene TRBV6-6 combines with J gene TRBJ2-3, with a tentative D call TRBD1 (5 bases). CDR1 is MNHNY, CDR2 SVGAGI, per germline (reference sequence). The CDR3 length is 15 residues. Between the trimmed V and J ends, which lost 5 bases and 2 bases, there was a span of 14 bases. The DNA of the CDR3 is TGTGCCAGCAGTACCGACAGAGATCTCACAGATACGCAGTATTTT. Translation: CASSTDRDLTDTQYF.

The chain employs TRBV18 and TRBJ2-2, with 7 nucleotides matching TRBD2. Looked up from germline, CDR1 is KGHSH and CDR2 is LQKENI. The CDR3 is 16 residues long. V gave up 3 bases and J gave up 4 bases; unmatched junction bases: 8. CDR3 sequence reads: CASSPRGAGTTGELFF. For the CDR3, the DNA is TGTGCCAGCTCACCCCGAGGAGCGGGAACCACCGGGGAGCTGTTTTTT.

The rearrangement links TRBV30 to TRBJ2-3, with D unclear. The CDR3 covers 15 residues. The V end lost 0 bases, the J end lost 0 bases, and 10 bases lay between the germline ends. The germline gives CDR1 GTSNPN, CDR2 SVGIG (reference sequence). The CDR3 loop reads CAWSVLLASTDTQYF. DNA for the CDR3: TGTGCCTGGAGTGTACTTCTTGCTAGCACAGATACGCAGTATTTT.

The chain joins TRBV12-3 or TRBV12-4 to TRBJ2-7; 13 bases are a match to TRBD2. Trimming took 6 bases from V and 9 from J; bases not matched to a gene: 2. The length of the CDR3 is 12 residues. CDR3 coding DNA: TGTGCCAGCAGCACTAGCGGGAGGGTGCAGTACTTC. Translated, it gives CASSTSGRVQYF.

There are a few counts of this clone. J is TRBJ1-5 and V is TRBV11-2; D might be TRBD1 (6 bases). The length of the CDR3 is 14 residues. V gave up 5 bases and J gave up 2 bases, with 10 bases separating them. Germline loops: CDR1 SGHAT, CDR2 FQNNGV. The chain's CDR3 is CASSPDSGNQPQHF. The CDR3 nucleotides read TGTGCCAGCAGCCCGGACAGCGGCAATCAGCCCCAGCATTTT. Full variable domain (remainder filled in from reference TRBV11-2 and TRBJ1-5): EAGVAQSPRYKIIEKRQSVAFWCNPISGHATLYWYQQILGQGPKLLIQFQNNGVVDDSQLPKDRFSAERLKGVDSTLKIQPAKLEDSAVYLCASSPDSGNQPQHFGDGTRLSIL.

The rearrangement joins TRBV27 to TRBJ2-5, with TRBD1 as a possible D gene (6 bases). This CDR3 has 13 residues. Germline V lookup: CDR1 MNHEY, CDR2 SMNVEV (reference sequence). Trimming pared 5 bases from V and 5 bases from J, leaving 12 bases between. The CDR3 bases are TGTGCCAGCAGTCCAGGGGTGACGGAGACCCAGTACTTC. It codes for CASSPGVTETQYF.

Only one count was recorded for this clone. V gene TRBV6-5 combines with J gene TRBJ2-2, with 8 bases fitting TRBD1. V lost 2 bases to trimming and J lost 7 bases; unmatched junction nucleotides: 6. Germline-derived CDR1 and CDR2 are MNHEY and SVGAGI. The CDR3 loop spans 15 amino acids. The CDR3, as DNA: TGTGCCAGCAGTTACCAGGGGGCGAGGGGCGGGGAGCTGTTTTTT. This codes for CASSYQGARGGELFF.

The chain joins TRBV7-3 to TRBJ2-3; 11 nucleotides align to TRBD2. This CDR3 is built from 17 residues. CDR1 SGHTA and CDR2 FQGTGA come from the germline V gene. V lost 5 bases, J lost 2 bases, and 9 bases stayed unmatched. The CDR3 nucleotides are TGTGCCAGCAGCCTCGGCACTAGCGGGGGTCCCACAGATACGCAGTATTTT. It codes for CASSLGTSGGPTDTQYF.

The rearrangement links TRBV18 to TRBJ2-7; D remains unclear. The CDR3 is made up of 13 amino acids. Germline V lookup: CDR1 KGHSH, CDR2 LQKENI. The V and J ends lost 2 bases and 2 bases respectively, with 7 bases between them. The CDR3 DNA follows: TGTGCCAGCTCACCAGGGCCGGCCTACGAGCAGTACTTC. This encodes CASSPGPAYEQYF.

V is TRBV7-9 and J is TRBJ2-2; D remains unclear. Germline V lookup: CDR1 SEHNR, CDR2 FQNEAQ (reference sequence). This CDR3 has 16 amino acids. V was trimmed by 5 bases and J by 2 bases, leaving 15 bases between them. The CDR3 here is CASSKIRQANTGELFF. The CDR3 nucleotides read TGTGCCAGCAGCAAAATCAGGCAGGCCAACACCGGGGAGCTGTTTTTT.

The chain recombines TRBV7-3 with TRBJ2-1; perhaps TRBD1 as D (6 bases). The CDR3 is 14 residues long. V lost 3 bases and J lost 9, with 15 bases in between. Germline V gene sequence: CDR1 SGHTA, CDR2 FQGTGA. CDR3 nucleotides: TGTGCCAGCAGCTTTACAGCCCAGGGGTCTGAGCAGTTCTTC. Amino acids: CASSFTAQGSEQFF.

This chain connects TRBV6-5 to TRBJ2-7, with 10 bases fitting TRBD2. The germline V gene has CDR1 MNHEY and CDR2 SVGAGI. The CDR3 spans 15 residues. J was trimmed by 1 base and V by 7 bases; bases with no gene match: 7. CDR3 amino acids: CASKGPSGGSYEQYF. CDR3 bases: TGTGCCAGCAAAGGCCCTAGCGGGGGATCCTACGAGCAGTACTTC.

This rearrangement joins TRBV29-1 to TRBJ1-1, with a tentative D call TRBD1 (5 bases). The V end lost 5 bases, the J end lost 6 bases, and 13 bases lay between the germline ends. The CDR3 contains 12 residues. Germline-derived CDR1 and CDR2 are SQVTM and ANQGSEA. In nucleotides, the CDR3 is TGCAGCGTTCAGGGAACGGTTGCTGAAGCTTTCTTT. Translation gives CSVQGTVAEAFF.

The CDR3 loop is CASSSSGGLYNEQFF. CDR3 bases: TGTGCCAGCAGTTCCAGCGGGGGCTTATACAATGAGCAGTTCTTC. The chain employs TRBV2 and TRBJ2-1; 8 positions agree with TRBD2. Germline V gene sequence: CDR1 SNHLY, CDR2 FYNNEI. Germline trimming cut 5 bases from V and 4 bases from J; bases unmatched to any gene: 7. This CDR3 has 15 residues.

V is TRBV4-3 and J is TRBJ1-1; 8 positions match TRBD1. Germline CDR1 and CDR2: LGHNA and YSLEER. The CDR3 runs 15 residues. The V and J ends lost 3 bases and 4 bases, in that order; junction bases with no gene match: 7. Written as DNA, the CDR3 is TGCGCCAGCAGCCACGGCCGGGACAGGTTCACTGAAGCTTTCTTT. It encodes CASSHGRDRFTEAFF.

The J gene is TRBJ2-2, the V gene TRBV29-1; 11 bases map to TRBD1. The germline V gene has CDR1 SQVTM and CDR2 ANQGSEA. The CDR3 has 15 residues. The J segment lost 6 bases and the V segment lost 5 bases, leaving 8 bases of the junction unmatched. The CDR3: CSVIRTGGYAGELFF. CDR3 nucleotide sequence: TGCAGCGTTATACGGACAGGGGGCTACGCCGGGGAGCTGTTTTTT.

This sequence joins TRBV5-1 and TRBJ2-3, with a tentative D call TRBD2 (6 bases). CDR1 is SGHRS, CDR2 YFSETQ, per germline. Deletions cut 3 bases from V and 0 bases from J, with 8 bases between. CDR3 length: 14 amino acids. The CDR3 coding sequence is TGCGCCAGCAGCTATGGGACTAGCACAGATACGCAGTATTTT. Translating it yields CASSYGTSTDTQYF.

The V call is TRBV6-6, the J call TRBJ1-5; a weak D match, TRBD1 (5 bases). There are 15 residues in the CDR3. V was cut by 6 bases and J by 4 bases, with 16 bases left in between. Per germline, CDR1 MNHNY and CDR2 SVGAGI (reference sequence). The CDR3 region is CASSPGFGGNQPQHF. Here the CDR3 DNA reads TGTGCCAGCAGCCCCGGGTTCGGGGGGAATCAGCCCCAGCATTTT.